Below are 26 T cell receptor beta chains sequenced from a single sample in a study of synovial regulatory T cells in juvenile arthritis. Data came from immunoSEQ multiplex PCR; TCRdb stores just in-frame clones and leaves some out. Its table lists several thousand clones. Sequenced: Treg cells from blood. This sample's subset: remaining (HLA-DR-negative) circulating blood Treg cells. These receptors were collected from a donor between 2 and 29 years old with juvenile idiopathic arthritis.

The V gene is TRBV5-1, the J gene TRBJ1-2. The V gene's germline CDR1 is SGHRS and CDR2 YFSETQ. The CDR3 length is 13 residues. No DNA is given. This chain's CDR3 is CASSFTGRGGYTF.

V is TRBV13 and J is TRBJ2-3; there is no DNA to check the TCRdb D call of TRBD2. Germline lookup yields CDR1 PRHDT and CDR2 FYEKMQ (reference sequence). The CDR3 has 13 amino acids. No DNA is listed. The CDR3 sequence: CASSLLSADTQYF.

This chain connects TRBV5-1 to TRBJ2-1; TCRdb calls TRBD1, which cannot be checked without DNA. Germline V lookup: CDR1 SGHRS, CDR2 YFSETQ. This CDR3 region has 13 residues. DNA for this receptor is not on file. The CDR3 region is CASRDRDYNEQFF.

This rearrangement joins TRBV5-1 to TRBJ2-5; TCRdb gives TRBD2 as the D gene, but with no DNA this cannot be confirmed. The CDR3 covers 12 residues. The coding DNA is unavailable. Germline CDR1 reads SGHRS; CDR2 reads YFSETQ. The CDR3 reads CASSFYQETQYF.

The rearrangement uses TRBV10-3 and TRBJ1-5; the TCRdb call, TRBD1, lacks DNA for checking. Looked up from germline, CDR1 is ENHRY and CDR2 is SYGVKD. The CDR3 is 13 amino acids. No DNA is recorded. This chain's CDR3 is CATTGRGDQPQHF.

The chain uses TRBV5-4 and TRBJ2-7; TCRdb returns TRBD2, unconfirmable since there is no DNA. The CDR3 length is 15 residues. Only the protein sequence is given. The germline V gene has CDR1 SGHNT and CDR2 YYREEE (reference sequence). The CDR3 is CASSLEAGGPYEQYF.

This chain connects TRBV15 to TRBJ1-2. Looked up from germline, CDR1 is LNHNV and CDR2 is YYDKDF (reference sequence). This CDR3 has 15 amino acids. A DNA sequence was not provided. CDR3 residues: CATSRDPSGEYGYTF.

The genes are TRBV4-3 and TRBJ2-7; as DNA is missing, the TRBD2 call by TCRdb cannot be tested. The germline V gene encodes CDR1 LGHNA and CDR2 YSLEER. The CDR3 runs 18 residues. No DNA sequence was recorded. The CDR3 loop is CASSQAGASSGVVYEQYF.

The chain carries TRBV5-1 and TRBJ2-1. The CDR3 totals 15 residues. No coding sequence is recorded. Germline V gene data show CDR1 as SGHRS and CDR2 as YFSETQ. Here the CDR3 reads CASSPEGYSYNEQFF.

The chain couples TRBV5-5 to TRBJ1-1. CDR3 length equals 14 residues. Only the protein is on record. Per germline, CDR1 SGHKS and CDR2 YYEKEE (reference sequence). CDR3 amino acids: CASSLLPSNAEAFF.

The chain uses TRBV19 and TRBJ2-5; no DNA is available, so the TRBD1 call from TCRdb remains unchecked. Germline CDR1 and CDR2: LNHDA and SQIVND (reference sequence). This CDR3 has 15 residues. A DNA sequence was not provided. CDR3 sequence: CASSIGGQGNYEQYF.

The CDR3 spells CASRRGTEASYEQYF. The chain carries TRBV6-5 and TRBJ2-7; TCRdb's D call of TRBD2 is untestable without DNA. The germline V gene has CDR1 MNHEY and CDR2 SVGAGI. This CDR3 comprises 15 residues. Only the protein is available.

This clone is labeled medium-sized (0.01 to 0.1%) based on frequency. The rearrangement links TRBV9 to TRBJ2-7. The germline gives CDR1 SGDLS, CDR2 YYNGEE. The CDR3 spans 12 residues. The DNA is not on file. CDR3 sequence reads: CASSPSSYEQYF. The whole variable domain, filled in from reference TRBV9 and TRBJ2-7, reads DSGVTQTPKHLITATGQRVTLRCSPRSGDLSVYWYQQSLDQGLQFLIQYYNGEERAKGNILERFSAQQFPDLHSELNLSSLELGDSALYFCASSPSSYEQYFGPGTRLTVT.

The CDR3 is CASSLPGQGAAGYTF. The chain uses TRBV7-3 and TRBJ1-2; the TCRdb call, TRBD1, lacks DNA for checking. Germline values: CDR1 SGHTA, CDR2 FQGTGA. The CDR3 totals 15 residues. There is no recorded DNA.

J is TRBJ2-5 and V is TRBV11-2; with no DNA, the TCRdb D assignment of TRBD1 cannot be verified. This CDR3 region has 15 residues. The entry carries no DNA sequence. CDR1 is SGHAT and CDR2 is FQNNGV in the germline V gene. The CDR3 spells CASSITGGYRETQYF.

The chain links TRBV6-1 to TRBJ1-3. Per germline, CDR1 MNHNS and CDR2 SASEGT. The CDR3 extends over 17 amino acids. Only the protein is on record. The CDR3 reads CASSGFRDLSGGNTIYF.

The chain combines TRBV11-2 with TRBJ1-1. CDR1 is SGHAT and CDR2 is FQNNGV in the germline V gene. The CDR3 sequence is 14 residues long. The protein alone is recorded here. CDR3 residues: CASSLDGGSTEAFF.

The CDR3 sequence is CASSSSWLRYNSPLHF. The genes are TRBV7-9 and TRBJ1-6. The CDR3 totals 16 residues. No DNA sequence was recorded. Per germline, CDR1 SEHNR and CDR2 FQNEAQ (reference sequence).

The chain is built from TRBV7-9 and TRBJ1-3; the TCRdb D gene call, TRBD1, has no DNA to confirm it. CDR1 is SEHNR, CDR2 FQNEAQ, per germline (reference sequence). This CDR3 has 15 amino acids. DNA was not recorded. The CDR3 sequence is CASSRTGLSGNTIYF.

The chain recombines TRBV28 with TRBJ2-7. CDR1 is MDHEN, CDR2 SYDVKM, per germline. The CDR3 runs 15 residues. Nucleotide data are not available. CDR3 sequence reads: CASKGVWGNSYEQYF.

By frequency, this clone registers medium-sized. The chain joins TRBV7-9 to TRBJ2-5; absent DNA, TCRdb's TRBD2 call cannot be checked. Per germline, CDR1 SEHNR and CDR2 FQNEAQ (reference sequence). The CDR3 is 13 residues long. This entry has no DNA. The chain's CDR3 is CASSRLAGETQYF.

The chain combines TRBV5-1 with TRBJ1-3; lacking DNA, the TRBD1 call made by TCRdb goes unchecked. Germline assignment: CDR1 SGHRS and CDR2 YFSETQ. The CDR3 has 16 amino acids. DNA was not recorded. This chain's CDR3 is CASSAVQGGAGNTIYF.

The chain uses TRBV5-1 and TRBJ2-7; TCRdb outputs TRBD1, but without DNA this stays unchecked. From germline, CDR1 is SGHRS and CDR2 YFSETQ. The CDR3 is made up of 13 amino acids. No DNA is listed. CDR3 sequence: CASSLARGNEQYF.

The CDR3 loop reads CASRGTSGGPSSYNEQFF. V is TRBV10-2 and J is TRBJ2-1; TCRdb's D gene call, TRBD2, goes unchecked for lack of DNA. The germline V gene encodes CDR1 WSHSY and CDR2 SAAADI. The CDR3 has 18 residues. DNA is not on record.

The chain carries TRBV27 and TRBJ2-1; TCRdb picks TRBD1, but there is no DNA to check that call. CDR1 and CDR2 from the germline V gene are MNHEY and SMNVEV (reference sequence). The CDR3 covers 16 residues. No DNA appears here. This CDR3 is CASSALGQGVPNEQFF.

This chain uses TRBV25-1 with TRBJ2-7. The CDR3 has 11 amino acids. Only the protein is available. Germline CDR1 MGHDK, CDR2 SYGVNS. The CDR3 sequence is CASSDPAKTYF.